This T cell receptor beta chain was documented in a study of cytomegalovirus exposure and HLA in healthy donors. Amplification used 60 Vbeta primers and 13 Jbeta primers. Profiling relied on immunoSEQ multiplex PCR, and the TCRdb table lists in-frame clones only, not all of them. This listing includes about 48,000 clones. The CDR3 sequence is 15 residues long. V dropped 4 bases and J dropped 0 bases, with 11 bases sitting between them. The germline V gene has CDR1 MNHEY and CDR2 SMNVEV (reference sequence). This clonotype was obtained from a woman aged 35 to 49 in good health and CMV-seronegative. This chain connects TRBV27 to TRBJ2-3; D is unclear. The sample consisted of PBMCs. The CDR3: CASSWSSRSTDTQYF. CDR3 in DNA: TGTGCCAGCAGTTGGAGTAGCAGAAGCACAGATACGCAGTATTTT.